The present TCR beta chain was sequenced within a study of cytomegalovirus exposure and HLA in healthy donors. Overall study results and limits: Some highly shared sequence variants likely arose as a pipeline artifact.

Germline CDR1 is SGHRS and CDR2 is YFSETQ. This CDR3 has 15 residues. The V and J ends lost 0 bases and 9 bases respectively, with 15 bases between them. Primers included in the PCR were 60 Vbeta and 13 Jbeta primers. The assay was immunoSEQ multiplex PCR, and TCRdb's table has in-frame clones only and misses some. The repertoire has about 160,000 clones, about 80% of them found once; the top ten carry roughly 3.5%. Note on this clone: What it binds is unknown.

Sample: PBMCs. The V gene is TRBV5-1, the J gene TRBJ2-2; D perhaps matches TRBD1 (5 bases). The source of this sequence is a man aged 25-40 years in good health and CMV-seropositive. The CDR3 reads CASSLAATAPRELFF. CDR3 nucleotide sequence: TGCGCCAGCAGCTTGGCCGCGACAGCCCCCAGGGAGCTGTTTTTT.